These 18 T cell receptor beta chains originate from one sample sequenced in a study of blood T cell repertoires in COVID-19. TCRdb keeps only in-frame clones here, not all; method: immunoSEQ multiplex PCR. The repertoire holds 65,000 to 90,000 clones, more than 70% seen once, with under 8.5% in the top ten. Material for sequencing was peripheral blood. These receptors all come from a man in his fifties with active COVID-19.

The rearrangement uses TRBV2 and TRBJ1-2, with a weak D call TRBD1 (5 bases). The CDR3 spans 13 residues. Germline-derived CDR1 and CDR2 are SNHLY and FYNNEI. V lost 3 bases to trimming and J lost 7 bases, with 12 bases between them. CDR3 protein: CASSDGGRVGYTF. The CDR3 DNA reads TGTGCCAGCAGTGATGGGGGGAGGGTTGGCTACACCTTC.

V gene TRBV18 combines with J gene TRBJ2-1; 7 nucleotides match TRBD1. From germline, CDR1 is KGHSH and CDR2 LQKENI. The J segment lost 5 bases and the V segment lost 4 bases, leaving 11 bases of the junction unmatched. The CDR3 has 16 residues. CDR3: CASSQLIQGPDNEQFF. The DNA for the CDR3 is TGTGCCAGCTCACAGCTCATACAGGGGCCGGACAATGAGCAGTTCTTC.

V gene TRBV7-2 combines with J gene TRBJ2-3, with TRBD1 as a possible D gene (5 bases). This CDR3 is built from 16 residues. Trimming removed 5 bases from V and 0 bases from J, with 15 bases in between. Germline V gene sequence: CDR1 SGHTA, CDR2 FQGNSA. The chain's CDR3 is CASSLRQKTSTDTQYF. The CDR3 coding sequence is TGTGCCAGCAGCCTGCGACAGAAAACTAGCACAGATACGCAGTATTTT.

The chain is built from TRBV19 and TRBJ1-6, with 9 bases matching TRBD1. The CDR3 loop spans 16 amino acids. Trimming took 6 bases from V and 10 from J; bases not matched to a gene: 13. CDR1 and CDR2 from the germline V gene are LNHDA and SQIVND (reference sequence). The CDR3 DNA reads TGTGCCAGTAGCGTCGACCGGGACAGGGTTGGGTCACCCCTCCACTTT. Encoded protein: CASSVDRDRVGSPLHF.

The CDR3 spells CASSPPSREGNTGELFF. The CDR3 DNA reads TGTGCCAGCTCACCACCGTCACGGGAGGGGAACACCGGGGAGCTGTTTTTT. V gene TRBV18 combines with J gene TRBJ2-2; TRBD2 matches at 8 bases. This CDR3 is 17 amino acids long. Germline V lookup: CDR1 KGHSH, CDR2 LQKENI. The J segment lost 1 base and the V segment lost 0 bases, leaving 4 bases of the junction unmatched. Variable domain in full (rest from reference TRBV18 and TRBJ2-2): NAGVMQNPRHLVRRRGQEARLRCSPMKGHSHVYWYRQLPEEGLKFMVYLQKENIIDESGMPKERFSAEFPKEGPSILRIQQVVRGDSAAYFCASSPPSREGNTGELFFGEGSRLTVL.

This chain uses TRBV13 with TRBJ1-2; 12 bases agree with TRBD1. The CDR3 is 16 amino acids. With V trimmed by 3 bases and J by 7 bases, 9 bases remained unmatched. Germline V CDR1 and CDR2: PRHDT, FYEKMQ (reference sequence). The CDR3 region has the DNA TGTGCCAGCAGCTTGGGGGGACAGGGGGCTCTAGCTGGCTACACCTTC. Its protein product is CASSLGGQGALAGYTF.

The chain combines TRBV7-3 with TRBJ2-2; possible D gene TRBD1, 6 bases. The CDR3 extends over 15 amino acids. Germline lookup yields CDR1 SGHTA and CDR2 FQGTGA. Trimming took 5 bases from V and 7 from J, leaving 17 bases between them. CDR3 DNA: TGTGCCAGCAGCCTCCACAGGGTGGGGAGCGGGGAGCTGTTTTTT. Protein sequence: CASSLHRVGSGELFF.

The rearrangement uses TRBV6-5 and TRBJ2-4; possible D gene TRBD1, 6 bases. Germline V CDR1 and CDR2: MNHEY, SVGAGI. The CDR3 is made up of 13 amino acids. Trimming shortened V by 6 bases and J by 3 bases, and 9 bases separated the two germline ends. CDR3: CASSKGDKNIQYF. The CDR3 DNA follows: TGTGCCAGCAGCAAGGGGGACAAAAACATTCAGTACTTC.

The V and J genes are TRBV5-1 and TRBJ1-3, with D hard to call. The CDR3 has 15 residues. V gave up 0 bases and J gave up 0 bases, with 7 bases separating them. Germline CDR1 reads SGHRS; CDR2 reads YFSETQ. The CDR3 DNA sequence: TGCGCCAGCAGCTTGGAAACTCCCTCTGGAAACACCATATATTTT. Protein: CASSLETPSGNTIYF.

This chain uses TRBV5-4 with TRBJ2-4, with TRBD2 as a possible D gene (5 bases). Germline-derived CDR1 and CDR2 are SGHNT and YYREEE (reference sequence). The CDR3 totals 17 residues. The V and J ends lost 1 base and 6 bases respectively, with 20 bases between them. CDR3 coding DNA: TGTGCCAGCAGCTTGAATAGCGCGAAACTTATCGGAAACATTCAGTACTTC. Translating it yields CASSLNSAKLIGNIQYF.

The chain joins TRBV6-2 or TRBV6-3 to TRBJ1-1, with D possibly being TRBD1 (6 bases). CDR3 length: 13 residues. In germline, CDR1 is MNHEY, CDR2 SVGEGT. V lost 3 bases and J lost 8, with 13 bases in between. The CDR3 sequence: CASSYVQGWEAFF. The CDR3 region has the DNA TGTGCCAGCAGTTATGTCCAGGGGTGGGAAGCTTTCTTT.

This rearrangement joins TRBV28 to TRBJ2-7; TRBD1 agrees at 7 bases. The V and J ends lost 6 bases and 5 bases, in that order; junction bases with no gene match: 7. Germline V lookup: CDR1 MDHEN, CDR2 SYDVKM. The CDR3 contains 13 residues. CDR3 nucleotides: TGTGCCAGCAGATACAGGGGTTTAGACGAGCAGTACTTC. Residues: CASRYRGLDEQYF.

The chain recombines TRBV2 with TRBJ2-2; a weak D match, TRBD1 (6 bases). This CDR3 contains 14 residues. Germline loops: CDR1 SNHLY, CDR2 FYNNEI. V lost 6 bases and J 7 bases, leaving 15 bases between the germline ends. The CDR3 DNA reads TGTGCCAGCAGCTTGGGACATCCGGGCGGGGAGCTGTTTTTT. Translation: CASSLGHPGGELFF.

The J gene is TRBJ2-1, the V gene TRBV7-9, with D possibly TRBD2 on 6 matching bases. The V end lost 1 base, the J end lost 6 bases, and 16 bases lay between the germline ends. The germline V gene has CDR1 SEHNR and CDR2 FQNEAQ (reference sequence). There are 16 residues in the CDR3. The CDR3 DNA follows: TGTGCCAGCAGCTTAGGAGTTGGGGGGAGGTTCAATGAGCAGTTCTTC. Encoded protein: CASSLGVGGRFNEQFF. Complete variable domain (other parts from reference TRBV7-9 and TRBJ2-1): DTGVSQNPRHKITKRGQNVTFRCDPISEHNRLYWYRQTLGQGPEFLTYFQNEAQLEKSRLLSDRFSAERPKGSFSTLEIQRTEQGDSAMYLCASSLGVGGRFNEQFFGPGTRLTVL.

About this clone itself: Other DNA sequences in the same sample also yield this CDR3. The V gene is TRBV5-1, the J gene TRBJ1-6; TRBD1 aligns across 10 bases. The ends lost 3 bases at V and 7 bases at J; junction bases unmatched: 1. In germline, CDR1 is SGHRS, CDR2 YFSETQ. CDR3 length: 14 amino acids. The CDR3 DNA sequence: TGCGCCAGCAGCTGGGGACAGGGGAATTCACCCCTCCACTTT. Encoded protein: CASSWGQGNSPLHF. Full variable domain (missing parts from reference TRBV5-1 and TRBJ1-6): KAGVTQTPRYLIKTRGQQVTLSCSPISGHRSVSWYQQTPGQGLQFLFEYFSETQRNKGNFPGRFSGRQFSNSRSEMNVSTLELGDSALYLCASSWGQGNSPLHFGNGTRLTVT.

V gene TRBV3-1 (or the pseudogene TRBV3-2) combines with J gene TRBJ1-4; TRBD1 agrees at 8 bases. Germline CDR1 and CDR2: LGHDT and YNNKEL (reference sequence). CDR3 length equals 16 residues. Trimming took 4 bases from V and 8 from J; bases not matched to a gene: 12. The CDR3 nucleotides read TGTGCCAGCAGCCCGGGCGGCAGGGGGCTAGGGGAAAAACTGTTTTTT. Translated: CASSPGGRGLGEKLFF.

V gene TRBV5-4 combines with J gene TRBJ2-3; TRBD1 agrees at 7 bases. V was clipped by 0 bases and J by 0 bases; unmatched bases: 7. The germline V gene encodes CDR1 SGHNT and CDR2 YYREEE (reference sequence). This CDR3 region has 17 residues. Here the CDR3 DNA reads TGTGCCAGCAGCTTGGCGACAGGGCTTCAGAGCACAGATACGCAGTATTTT. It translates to CASSLATGLQSTDTQYF. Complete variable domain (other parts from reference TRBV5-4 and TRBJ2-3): ETGVTQSPTHLIKTRGQQVTLRCSSQSGHNTVSWYQQALGQGPQFIFQYYREEENGRGNFPPRFSGLQFPNYSSELNVNALELDDSALYLCASSLATGLQSTDTQYFGPGTRLTVL.

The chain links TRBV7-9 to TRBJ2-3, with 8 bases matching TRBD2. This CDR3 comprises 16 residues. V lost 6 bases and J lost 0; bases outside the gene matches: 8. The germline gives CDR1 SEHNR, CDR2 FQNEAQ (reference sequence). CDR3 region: CASSQRTSRSTDTQYF. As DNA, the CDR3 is TGTGCCAGCAGTCAAAGGACTAGCCGGAGCACAGATACGCAGTATTTT. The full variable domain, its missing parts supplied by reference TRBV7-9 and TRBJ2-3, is DTGVSQNPRHKITKRGQNVTFRCDPISEHNRLYWYRQTLGQGPEFLTYFQNEAQLEKSRLLSDRFSAERPKGSFSTLEIQRTEQGDSAMYLCASSQRTSRSTDTQYFGPGTRLTVL.